The rows below give T cell receptor beta chains drawn from one sample of a study of neoadjuvant nivolumab and ipilimumab in lung cancer. Produced via immunoSEQ multiplex PCR; TCRdb's table is partial and in-frame only. The sample shows 25,000 to 30,000 clones, roughly three quarters of them seen only once. Sequenced material: tumor tissue, taken after neoadjuvant nivolumab, alone or with ipilimumab, at or shortly before surgery. The receptors derive from an adult with non-small cell lung cancer. The CDR3 runs from the conserved cysteine through the conserved F or W. D genes are given only for firm matches. Expanded clones are given a class, and other clones once, few, many or no size at all.

v_call: TRBV6-1; clone_size: once; j_call: TRBJ1-1; d_call: .; cdr3_aa: CASRNPPDSLTEAFF; cdr3_nt: TGTGCCAGCAGAAATCCCCCGGACAGCCTCACTGAAGCTTTCTTT
v_call: TRBV10-2; clone_size: few; j_call: TRBJ1-6; d_call: TRBD1; cdr3_aa: CASFPIGQGGSPLHF; cdr3_nt: TGCGCCAGCTTTCCAATCGGACAGGGAGGATCACCCCTCCACTTT
v_call: TRBV28; clone_size: few; j_call: TRBJ1-2; d_call: .; cdr3_aa: CASSFGANYGYTF; cdr3_nt: TGTGCCAGCAGTTTCGGGGCCAACTATGGCTACACCTTC
v_call: TRBV9; clone_size: .; j_call: TRBJ2-5; d_call: .; cdr3_aa: CASSVGLLGETQYF; cdr3_nt: TGTGCCAGCAGCGTAGGGCTGCTCGGGGAGACCCAGTACTTC
v_call: TRBV18; clone_size: .; j_call: TRBJ1-2; d_call: .; cdr3_aa: CASSPPNANYGYTF; cdr3_nt: TGTGCCAGCTCACCGCCAAACGCAAACTATGGCTACACCTTC
v_call: TRBV18; clone_size: .; j_call: TRBJ2-1; d_call: .; cdr3_aa: CASSPDMYNEQFF; cdr3_nt: TGTGCCAGCTCACCTGACATGTACAATGAGCAGTTCTTC
v_call: TRBV6-5; clone_size: .; j_call: TRBJ2-3; d_call: .; cdr3_aa: CASSYGWGSTDTQYF; cdr3_nt: TGTGCCAGCAGTTACGGGTGGGGGAGCACAGATACGCAGTATTTT
v_call: TRBV5-8; clone_size: .; j_call: TRBJ2-2; d_call: .; cdr3_aa: CASSLGIFSTGELFF; cdr3_nt: TGTGCCAGCAGCTTGGGGATTTTCTCCACCGGGGAGCTGTTTTTT
v_call: TRBV2; clone_size: .; j_call: TRBJ2-7; d_call: TRBD2; cdr3_aa: CAAVGGGPSYEQYF; cdr3_nt: TGTGCCGCCGTTGGCGGGGGGCCCTCCTACGAGCAGTACTTC
v_call: TRBV9; clone_size: .; j_call: TRBJ2-2; d_call: TRBD2; cdr3_aa: CASSVGTSGGTGELFF; cdr3_nt: TGTGCCAGCAGCGTAGGGACTAGCGGGGGCACCGGGGAGCTGTTTTTT
v_call: TRBV14; clone_size: .; j_call: TRBJ2-1; d_call: .; cdr3_aa: CASSPAPGLVDEQFF; cdr3_nt: TGTGCCAGCAGCCCAGCCCCGGGACTCGTGGATGAGCAGTTCTTC
v_call: TRBV10-1; clone_size: .; j_call: TRBJ2-3; d_call: TRBD2; cdr3_aa: CASSEFGLAGGTQYF; cdr3_nt: TGCGCCAGCAGTGAGTTCGGACTAGCGGGGGGTACGCAGTATTTT
v_call: TRBV6-5; clone_size: .; j_call: TRBJ2-5; d_call: .; cdr3_aa: CASSPGQGSLETQYF; cdr3_nt: TGTGCCAGCAGCCCAGGTCAGGGAAGTTTGGAGACCCAGTACTTC
v_call: TRBV11-2; clone_size: .; j_call: TRBJ2-5; d_call: .; cdr3_aa: CASSLDRREAQYF; cdr3_nt: TGTGCCAGCAGCTTAGATCGCAGGGAAGCCCAGTACTTC
v_call: TRBV18; clone_size: .; j_call: TRBJ2-5; d_call: .; cdr3_aa: CASSPGHQETQYF; cdr3_nt: TGTGCCAGCTCACCAGGACACCAAGAGACCCAGTACTTC
v_call: TRBV7-2; clone_size: few; j_call: TRBJ2-3; d_call: .; cdr3_aa: CASSLGSQSDTQYF; cdr3_nt: TGTGCCAGCAGCTTAGGTAGTCAATCAGATACGCAGTATTTT
v_call: TRBV30; clone_size: .; j_call: TRBJ2-7; d_call: .; cdr3_aa: CAWSDRQAYEQYF; cdr3_nt: TGTGCCTGGAGTGATAGGCAGGCCTACGAGCAGTACTTC
v_call: TRBV28; clone_size: .; j_call: TRBJ1-6; d_call: .; cdr3_aa: CASSFQQGTPHRTF; cdr3_nt: TGTGCCAGCAGTTTCCAACAGGGAACCCCCCACCGGACATTT
v_call: TRBV2; clone_size: .; j_call: TRBJ2-5; d_call: .; cdr3_aa: CASRLQGWETQYF; cdr3_nt: TGTGCCAGCAGATTACAAGGATGGGAGACCCAGTACTTC
v_call: TRBV15; clone_size: .; j_call: TRBJ2-3; d_call: .; cdr3_aa: CATSRRTDTQYF; cdr3_nt: TGTGCCACCAGCAGGCGGACAGATACGCAGTATTTT
v_call: TRBV19; clone_size: .; j_call: TRBJ1-1; d_call: .; cdr3_aa: CASKSHRGVSTEAFF; cdr3_nt: TGTGCCAGTAAGTCTCATAGAGGGGTGAGCACTGAAGCTTTCTTT
v_call: TRBV6-6; clone_size: .; j_call: TRBJ2-1; d_call: TRBD1; cdr3_aa: CASSPQGASYNEQFF; cdr3_nt: TGTGCCAGCAGTCCGCAGGGGGCTTCCTACAATGAGCAGTTCTTC
v_call: TRBV5-6; clone_size: .; j_call: TRBJ1-1; d_call: .; cdr3_aa: CASSLRTWVRITEAFF; cdr3_nt: TGTGCCAGCAGCTTGAGGACCTGGGTACGAATCACTGAAGCTTTCTTT
v_call: TRBV5-1; clone_size: .; j_call: TRBJ1-1; d_call: TRBD1; cdr3_aa: CASSYTGGDAEAFF; cdr3_nt: TGCGCCAGCAGCTACACAGGGGGTGACGCTGAAGCTTTCTTT